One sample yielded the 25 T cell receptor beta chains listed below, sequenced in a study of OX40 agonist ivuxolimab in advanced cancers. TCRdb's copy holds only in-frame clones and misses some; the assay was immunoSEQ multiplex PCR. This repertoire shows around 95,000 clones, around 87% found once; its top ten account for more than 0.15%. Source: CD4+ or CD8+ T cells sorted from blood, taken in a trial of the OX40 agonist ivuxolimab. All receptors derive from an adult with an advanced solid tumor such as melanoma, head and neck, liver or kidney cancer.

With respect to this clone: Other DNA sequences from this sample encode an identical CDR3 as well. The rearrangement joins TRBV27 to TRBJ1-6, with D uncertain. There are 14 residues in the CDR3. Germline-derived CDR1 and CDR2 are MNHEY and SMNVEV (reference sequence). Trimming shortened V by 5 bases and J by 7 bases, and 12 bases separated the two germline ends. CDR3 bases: TGTGCCAGCAGTACCGGACCTGGCAATTCACCCCTCCACTTT. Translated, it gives CASSTGPGNSPLHF.

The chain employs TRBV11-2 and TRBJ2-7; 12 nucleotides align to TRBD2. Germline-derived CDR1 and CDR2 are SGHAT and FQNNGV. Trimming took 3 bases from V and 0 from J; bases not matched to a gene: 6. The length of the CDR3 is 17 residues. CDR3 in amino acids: CASSFTSGGSSSYEQYF. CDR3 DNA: TGTGCCAGCAGCTTTACTAGCGGGGGGTCGTCCTCCTACGAGCAGTACTTC.

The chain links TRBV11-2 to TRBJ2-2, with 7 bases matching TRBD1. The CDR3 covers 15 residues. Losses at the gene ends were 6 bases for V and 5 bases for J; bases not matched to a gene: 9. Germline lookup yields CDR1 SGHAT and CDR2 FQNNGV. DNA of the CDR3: TGTGCCAGCAGTTCAAGGGGGCTGGGGACCGGGGAGCTGTTTTTT. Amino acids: CASSSRGLGTGELFF.

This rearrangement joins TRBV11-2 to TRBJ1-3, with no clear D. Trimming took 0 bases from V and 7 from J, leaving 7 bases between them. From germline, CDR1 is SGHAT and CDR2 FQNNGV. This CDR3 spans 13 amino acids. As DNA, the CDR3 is TGTGCCAGCAGCTTAGAGCCAGTCAACACCATATATTTT. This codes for CASSLEPVNTIYF.

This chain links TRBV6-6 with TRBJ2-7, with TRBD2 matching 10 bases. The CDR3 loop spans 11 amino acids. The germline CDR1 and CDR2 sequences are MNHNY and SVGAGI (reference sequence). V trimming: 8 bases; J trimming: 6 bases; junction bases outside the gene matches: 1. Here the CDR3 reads CASERGGEQYF. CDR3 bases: TGTGCCAGCGAGCGGGGGGGCGAGCAGTACTTC.

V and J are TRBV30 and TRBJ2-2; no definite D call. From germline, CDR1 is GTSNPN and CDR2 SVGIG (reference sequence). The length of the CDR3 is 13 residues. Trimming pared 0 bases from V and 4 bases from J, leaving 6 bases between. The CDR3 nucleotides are TGTGCCTGGAGTGTTACCCTCACCGGGGAGCTGTTTTTT. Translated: CAWSVTLTGELFF.

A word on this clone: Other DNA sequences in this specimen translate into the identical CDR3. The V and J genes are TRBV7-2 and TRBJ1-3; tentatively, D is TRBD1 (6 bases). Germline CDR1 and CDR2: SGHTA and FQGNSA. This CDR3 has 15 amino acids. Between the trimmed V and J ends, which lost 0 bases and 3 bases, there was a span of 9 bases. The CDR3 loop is CASSLAGGSGNTIYF. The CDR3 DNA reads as TGTGCCAGCAGCTTAGCTGGGGGCAGTGGAAACACCATATATTTT.

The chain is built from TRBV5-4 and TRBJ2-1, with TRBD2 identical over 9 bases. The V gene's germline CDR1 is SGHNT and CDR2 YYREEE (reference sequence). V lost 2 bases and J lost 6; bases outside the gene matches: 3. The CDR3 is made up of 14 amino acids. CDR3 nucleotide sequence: TGTGCCAGCAGCTTAGCGGGGGGAGCCAATGAGCAGTTCTTC. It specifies CASSLAGGANEQFF.

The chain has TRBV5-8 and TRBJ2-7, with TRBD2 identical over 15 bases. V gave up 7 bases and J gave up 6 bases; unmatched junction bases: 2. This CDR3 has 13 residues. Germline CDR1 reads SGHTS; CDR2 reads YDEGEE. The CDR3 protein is CASRGLAGGEQYF. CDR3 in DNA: TGTGCCAGCCGGGGACTAGCGGGAGGCGAGCAGTACTTC.

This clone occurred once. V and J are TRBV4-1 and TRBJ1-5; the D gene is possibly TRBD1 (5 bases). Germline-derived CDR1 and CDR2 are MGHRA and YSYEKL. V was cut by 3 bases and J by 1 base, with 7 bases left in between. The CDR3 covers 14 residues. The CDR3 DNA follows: TGCGCCAGCAGCCAGTCAGGGAGCAATCAGCCCCAGCATTTT. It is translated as CASSQSGSNQPQHF.

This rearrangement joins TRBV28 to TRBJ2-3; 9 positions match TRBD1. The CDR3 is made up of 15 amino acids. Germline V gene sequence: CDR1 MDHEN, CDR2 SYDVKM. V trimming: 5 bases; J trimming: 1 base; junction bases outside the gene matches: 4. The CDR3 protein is CASSHRTGGTDTQYF. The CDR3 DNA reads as TGTGCCAGCAGTCATCGGACAGGGGGCACAGATACGCAGTATTTT.

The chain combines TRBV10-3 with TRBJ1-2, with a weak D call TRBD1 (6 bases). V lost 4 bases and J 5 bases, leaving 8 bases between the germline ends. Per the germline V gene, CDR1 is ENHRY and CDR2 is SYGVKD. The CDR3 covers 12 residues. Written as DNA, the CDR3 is TGTGCCATCAGTGGGACAGCTTATGGCTACACCTTC. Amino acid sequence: CAISGTAYGYTF.

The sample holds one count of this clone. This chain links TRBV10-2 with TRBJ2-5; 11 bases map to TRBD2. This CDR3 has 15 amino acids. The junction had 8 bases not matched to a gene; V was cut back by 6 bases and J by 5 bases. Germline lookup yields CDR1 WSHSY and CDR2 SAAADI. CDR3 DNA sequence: TGCGCCAGCAGGCCGGTAGCGGGGGGGCGGGAGACCCAGTACTTC. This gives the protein CASRPVAGGRETQYF.

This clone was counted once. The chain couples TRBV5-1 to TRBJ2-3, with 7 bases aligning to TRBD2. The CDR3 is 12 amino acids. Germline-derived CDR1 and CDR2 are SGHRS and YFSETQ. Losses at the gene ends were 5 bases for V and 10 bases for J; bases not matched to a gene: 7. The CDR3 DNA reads TGCGCCAGCAGTATCGGGGGGAAAGCGCAGTATTTT. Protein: CASSIGGKAQYF.

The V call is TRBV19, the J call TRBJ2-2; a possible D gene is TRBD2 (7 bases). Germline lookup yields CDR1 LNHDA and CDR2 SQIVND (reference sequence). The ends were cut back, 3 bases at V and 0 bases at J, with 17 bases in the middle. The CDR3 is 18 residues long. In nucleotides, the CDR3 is TGTGCCAGTAGTATTAAGGGAGCGGGACAAGCGAACACCGGGGAGCTGTTTTTT. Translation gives CASSIKGAGQANTGELFF.

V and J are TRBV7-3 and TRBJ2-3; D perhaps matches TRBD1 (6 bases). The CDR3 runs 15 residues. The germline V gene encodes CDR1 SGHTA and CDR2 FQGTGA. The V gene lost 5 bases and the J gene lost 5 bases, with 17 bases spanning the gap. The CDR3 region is CASSAQGPSLDTQYF. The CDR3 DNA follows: TGTGCCAGCAGCGCACAGGGTCCCTCTTTAGATACGCAGTATTTT.

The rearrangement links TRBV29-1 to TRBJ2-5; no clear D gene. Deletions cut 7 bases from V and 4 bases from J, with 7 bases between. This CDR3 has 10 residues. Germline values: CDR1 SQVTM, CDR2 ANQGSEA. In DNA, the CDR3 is TGCAGCGCCCGTTTAGAGACCCAGTACTTC. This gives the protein CSARLETQYF.

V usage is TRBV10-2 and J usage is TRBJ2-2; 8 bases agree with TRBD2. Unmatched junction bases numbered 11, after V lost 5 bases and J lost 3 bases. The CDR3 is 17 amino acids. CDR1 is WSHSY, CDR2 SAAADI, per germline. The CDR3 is CASSLLSGNAHTGELFF. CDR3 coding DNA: TGCGCCAGCAGTCTCCTTAGCGGGAATGCCCACACCGGGGAGCTGTTTTTT.

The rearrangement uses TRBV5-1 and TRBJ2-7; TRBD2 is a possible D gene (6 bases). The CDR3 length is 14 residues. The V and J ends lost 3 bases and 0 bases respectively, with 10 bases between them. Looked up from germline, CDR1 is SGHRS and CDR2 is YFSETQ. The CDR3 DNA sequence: TGCGCCAGCAGCTCCTACGGGAGCTCCTACGAGCAGTACTTC. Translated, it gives CASSSYGSSYEQYF.

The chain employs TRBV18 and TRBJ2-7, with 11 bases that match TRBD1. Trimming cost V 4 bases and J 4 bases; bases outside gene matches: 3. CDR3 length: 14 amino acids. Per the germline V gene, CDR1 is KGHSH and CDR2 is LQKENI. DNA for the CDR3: TGTGCCAGCTCACAGGGGACAGGGGGTTACGAGCAGTACTTC. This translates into CASSQGTGGYEQYF.

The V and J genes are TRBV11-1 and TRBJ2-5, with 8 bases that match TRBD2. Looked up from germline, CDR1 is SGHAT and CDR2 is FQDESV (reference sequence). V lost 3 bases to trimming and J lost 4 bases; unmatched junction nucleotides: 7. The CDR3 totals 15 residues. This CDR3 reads CASSLGRGGGETQYF. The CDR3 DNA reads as TGTGCCAGCAGCTTGGGCCGGGGGGGCGGAGAGACCCAGTACTTC.

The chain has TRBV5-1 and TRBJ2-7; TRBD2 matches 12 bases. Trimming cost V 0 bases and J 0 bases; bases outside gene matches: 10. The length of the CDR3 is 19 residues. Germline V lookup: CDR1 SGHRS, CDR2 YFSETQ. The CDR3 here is CASSLGPSGRAQPSYEQYF. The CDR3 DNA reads TGCGCCAGCAGCTTGGGTCCTAGCGGGAGGGCCCAACCCTCCTACGAGCAGTACTTC.

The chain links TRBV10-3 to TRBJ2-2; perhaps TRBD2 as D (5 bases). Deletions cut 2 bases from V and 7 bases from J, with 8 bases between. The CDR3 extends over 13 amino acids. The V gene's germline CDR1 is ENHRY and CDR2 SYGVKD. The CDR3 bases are TGTGCCATCAGTGAGGGAGGTCTCGGGGAGCTGTTTTTT. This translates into CAISEGGLGELFF.

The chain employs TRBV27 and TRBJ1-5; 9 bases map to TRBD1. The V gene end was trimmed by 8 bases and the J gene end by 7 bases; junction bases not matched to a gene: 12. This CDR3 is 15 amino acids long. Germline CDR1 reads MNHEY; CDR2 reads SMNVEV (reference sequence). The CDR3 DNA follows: TGTGCCAGCTCGACAGGGGGAACGGGAAGGCAGCCCCAGCATTTT. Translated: CASSTGGTGRQPQHF.

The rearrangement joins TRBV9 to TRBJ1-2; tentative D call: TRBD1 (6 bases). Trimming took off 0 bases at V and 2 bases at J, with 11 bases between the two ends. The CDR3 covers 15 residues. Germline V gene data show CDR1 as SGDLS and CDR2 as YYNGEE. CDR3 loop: CASSVVTGGNYGYTF. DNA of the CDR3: TGTGCCAGCAGCGTAGTGACAGGCGGGAACTATGGCTACACCTTC.